This entry lists 6 T cell receptor beta chains sequenced from one sample in a study of blood T cell repertoires in COVID-19. Profiled with immunoSEQ multiplex PCR; TCRdb holds only in-frame clones, not every one. The data show 95,000 to 150,000 clones, with more than 80% seen just once and about 4.5% held by the top ten. Material: peripheral blood. The source is a man aged 40-49 years with acute or convalescent COVID-19.

This chain links TRBV27 with TRBJ2-7, with TRBD1 identical over 7 bases. V was clipped by 2 bases and J by 4 bases; unmatched bases: 5. The CDR3 spans 14 residues. Germline V gene data show CDR1 as MNHEY and CDR2 as SMNVEV (reference sequence). CDR3 DNA sequence: TGTGCCAGCAGTTTAGAAGGGACAGTTTACGAGCAGTACTTC. It specifies CASSLEGTVYEQYF.

The chain recombines TRBV5-1 with TRBJ2-2, with TRBD2 identical over 10 bases. This CDR3 is 16 amino acids long. Germline lookup yields CDR1 SGHRS and CDR2 YFSETQ. V shed 3 bases and J 1 base; nucleotides not matched to a gene: 3. The CDR3 region is CASSSRTSGNTGELFF. In DNA form, the CDR3 reads TGCGCCAGCAGCTCAAGGACTAGCGGGAACACCGGGGAGCTGTTTTTT.

The chain uses TRBV6-1 and TRBJ2-7; possibly TRBD1 for D (5 bases). Germline V CDR1 and CDR2: MNHNS, SASEGT. Trimming removed 3 bases from V and 0 bases from J, with 6 bases in between. The CDR3 has 13 residues. The CDR3 coding sequence is TGTGCCAGCAGTGATACAGGCTCCTACGAGCAGTACTTC. Amino acid sequence: CASSDTGSYEQYF.

V and J are TRBV6-2 or TRBV6-3 and TRBJ1-6; no definite D call. Germline lookup yields CDR1 MNHEY and CDR2 SVGEGT. CDR3 length equals 14 residues. Trimming took 3 bases from V and 10 from J, leaving 13 bases between them. CDR3 sequence (DNA): TGTGCCAGCAGTTATGAAGTCGAGGTCTCACCCCTCCACTTT. Amino acids: CASSYEVEVSPLHF.

The chain links TRBV9 to TRBJ2-7; possibly TRBD1 for D (6 bases). The CDR3 consists of 17 residues. Germline V gives CDR1 SGDLS, CDR2 YYNGEE. V gave up 0 bases and J gave up 1 base, with 17 bases separating them. The CDR3 sequence: CASSVDPSGHRSYEQYF. DNA for the CDR3: TGTGCCAGCAGCGTAGACCCCTCGGGACATAGATCCTACGAGCAGTACTTC.

This chain uses TRBV6-6 with TRBJ1-4, with D perhaps matching TRBD1 (5 bases). V was cut by 5 bases and J by 3 bases, with 25 bases left in between. This CDR3 spans 19 amino acids. Germline loops: CDR1 MNHNY, CDR2 SVGAGI (reference sequence). CDR3 DNA: TGTGCCAGCAGTCTCCGCGGGGCCCTGGGGGGTCGGTCTAATGAAAAACTGTTTTTT. Translation: CASSLRGALGGRSNEKLFF.